This TCR beta chain was identified during a study of cytomegalovirus exposure and HLA in healthy donors. Findings of the study overall: Earlier analysis yielded a pattern in which most TCR beta V segments were productive about 90% or about 30% of the time. Altogether, about 160 TCR beta chains were recorded as cytomegalovirus-associated. A later analysis linked a missense DCLRE1C variant to TCR beta V- and J-gene trimming.

Germline V gene data show CDR1 as KGHSH and CDR2 as LQKENI. There are 15 residues in the CDR3. V lost 0 bases and J 8 bases, leaving 14 bases between the germline ends. The PCR ran on 60 Vbeta and 13 Jbeta primers. Profiled with immunoSEQ multiplex PCR; TCRdb holds only in-frame clones, not every one. Of around 130,000 clones in the sample, 75% to 85% are singletons; the top ten hold just over 2.5%. About this clone: The antigen is undetermined.

The chain is built from TRBV18 and TRBJ2-4, with D maybe TRBD1 (7 bases). The origin of this receptor is a young man in good health and CMV-seronegative. Input material: PBMCs. The CDR3 protein is CASSPPEGALDIQYF. The CDR3 nucleotides read TGTGCCAGCTCACCACCGGAGGGGGCTTTAGACATTCAGTACTTC.